The rows below give T cell receptor beta chains drawn from one sample of a study of cytomegalovirus exposure and HLA in healthy donors. Measured with immunoSEQ multiplex PCR; TCRdb has only the in-frame clones, and not every one. Of some 170,000 clones listed, 60% to 80% are singletons. The source material was PBMCs. The source is a man aged 40-50 years in good health and CMV-seropositive. Both conserved end residues are trimmed from each CDR3. Rows may omit the clone size; those that give it use once, few, many or a size class.

V	size	J	CDR3
TRBV6-1	.	TRBJ2-4	ASTGGGRIRGY
TRBV11-3	few	TRBJ2-7	ASSSGTSGIRDEQY
TRBV27	.	TRBJ2-2	ASSLRGAGTGELF
TRBV29-1	.	TRBJ1-1	SGKTGRVNTEAF
TRBV28	once	TRBJ1-1	ASGAGGSNEAF
TRBV11-3	.	TRBJ2-7	ASSPPRGGEQY
TRBV29-1	.	TRBJ2-1	SGRILASYNEQF
TRBV5-1	.	TRBJ2-4	ASSPGQGSTAKNIQY
TRBV27	.	TRBJ1-2	ASSPIDRGRGYT
TRBV6-5	.	TRBJ2-5	ASSYSIARGSETQY
TRBV29-1	.	TRBJ2-2	SVSRDNTGELF
TRBV13	.	TRBJ1-4	ASSARDRGTELF
TRBV5-4	.	TRBJ2-2	ASSYGLAGNTGELF
TRBV9	.	TRBJ2-3	ASSATTGLANTDTQY
TRBV29-1	.	TRBJ2-1	SVKTLVGYNEQF
TRBV28	.	TRBJ2-7	ASSLDSLYEQY
TRBV6-1	.	TRBJ2-5	ASSSAGGPGETQY
TRBV30	.	TRBJ2-1	TWTPGQGVVYNEQF
TRBV4-1	.	TRBJ2-2	ASSRAGQGAGELF
TRBV9	.	TRBJ2-7	ASSVDPRGRVSEQY
TRBV30	.	TRBJ2-1	AWRGTSRYGEQF
TRBV4-1	.	TRBJ2-5	ASSHVDRVRETQY
TRBV19	.	TRBJ1-2	ASSIVQGSPYGYT
TRBV6-5	few	TRBJ2-1	ASSYVRTGYNEQF
TRBV21-1	.	TRBJ2-7	ASSSRDGGARYTYEQY
TRBV9	.	TRBJ2-1	ASSVGPGLNEQF
TRBV5-1	.	TRBJ2-5	ASSLGQGGETQY
TRBV12-5	.	TRBJ2-1	ASLPGGTDEQF
TRBV6-6	.	TRBJ2-1	ASRRGLAAGNNEQF